The next 27 T cell receptor beta chains were all read from a single sample in a study of somatic mutations in cytotoxic T cells in rheumatoid arthritis. The protocol was immunoSEQ multiplex PCR, while the TCRdb copy is restricted to in-frame clones and leaves out a portion. The sample holds 10,000 to 15,000 clones, nearly 80% seen once. Input material: CD8+ T cells sorted from blood. The source of these receptors is an adult with rheumatoid arthritis.

This rearrangement joins TRBV6-1 to TRBJ1-4; 7 bases are a match to TRBD1. J was trimmed by 7 bases and V by 0 bases; bases with no gene match: 5. The length of the CDR3 is 15 residues. Germline CDR1 is MNHNS and CDR2 is SASEGT. In DNA, the CDR3 is TGTGCCAGCAGTGAAGCGCGTGGGACAGCTGAAAAACTGTTTTTT. It encodes CASSEARGTAEKLFF.

This sequence joins TRBV28 and TRBJ2-7, with 8 bases fitting TRBD1. This CDR3 contains 15 residues. Germline values: CDR1 MDHEN, CDR2 SYDVKM. V shed 2 bases and J 2 bases; nucleotides not matched to a gene: 5. The CDR3 sequence is CASSLDGQGAYEQYF. The CDR3 bases are TGTGCCAGCAGTTTAGATGGACAGGGCGCCTACGAGCAGTACTTC.

This clone was seen only a few times. V is TRBV4-1 and J is TRBJ2-7, with TRBD1 as a possible D gene (6 bases). In germline, CDR1 is MGHRA, CDR2 YSYEKL. The CDR3 consists of 13 residues. Trimming removed 0 bases at V and 3 bases at J, with 6 bases between. In DNA, the CDR3 is TGCGCCAGCAGCCAAGACAGGGGCTACGAGCAGTACTTC. Its translation is CASSQDRGYEQYF.

V gene TRBV9 combines with J gene TRBJ2-7, with TRBD2 matching over 11 bases. The ends lost 3 bases at V and 6 bases at J; junction bases unmatched: 5. The germline CDR1 and CDR2 sequences are SGDLS and YYNGEE. The CDR3 totals 14 residues. The chain's CDR3 is CASSALAGGLEQYF. In DNA, the CDR3 is TGTGCCAGCAGCGCTTTAGCGGGAGGGCTCGAGCAGTACTTC.

The chain couples TRBV15 to TRBJ2-7; 10 bases agree with TRBD2. The J segment lost 0 bases and the V segment lost 3 bases, leaving 8 bases of the junction unmatched. In germline, CDR1 is LNHNV, CDR2 YYDKDF (reference sequence). The CDR3 spans 17 residues. DNA for the CDR3: TGTGCCACCAGCAGTCCCGGACTAGCGGCAAGCTCCTACGAGCAGTACTTC. The encoded protein is CATSSPGLAASSYEQYF.

This chain connects TRBV4-2 to TRBJ2-7, with 7 bases fitting TRBD2. Germline assignment: CDR1 LGHNA and CDR2 YNFKEQ. The CDR3 has 14 residues. After removal of 1 base from V and 3 bases from J, the junction contained 3 bases not matched to a gene. The CDR3 spells CASSQAGGSYEQYF. The CDR3 DNA is TGTGCCAGCAGCCAAGCGGGAGGAAGCTACGAGCAGTACTTC.

This clone was counted between two and nine times. This chain connects TRBV6-6 to TRBJ1-5; D may be TRBD1 (6 bases). The germline gives CDR1 MNHNY, CDR2 SVGAGI (reference sequence). The CDR3 is 13 amino acids. The ends were cut back, 2 bases at V and 7 bases at J, with 9 bases in the middle. CDR3 protein: CASSYPGAQPQHF. The CDR3 nucleotides read TGTGCCAGCAGTTACCCAGGGGCACAGCCCCAGCATTTT.

V is TRBV28 and J is TRBJ1-2, with 7 bases identical to TRBD1. The germline gives CDR1 MDHEN, CDR2 SYDVKM. The length of the CDR3 is 17 residues. V gave up 5 bases and J gave up 3 bases; unmatched junction bases: 15. The CDR3 bases are TGTGCCAGCAGTCGAGGAATAATGACAGGGCAGGACTATGGCTACACCTTC. It encodes CASSRGIMTGQDYGYTF.

This rearrangement joins TRBV13 to TRBJ2-1, with TRBD2 matching 8 bases. CDR3 length: 15 residues. V lost 6 bases to trimming and J lost 4 bases; unmatched junction nucleotides: 8. From germline, CDR1 is PRHDT and CDR2 FYEKMQ (reference sequence). The CDR3 region is CASSHRLARYNEQFF. CDR3 in DNA: TGTGCCAGCAGTCATCGACTAGCGCGTTACAATGAGCAGTTCTTC.

The CDR3 DNA is TGTGCCAGCAGTGAATACAGGACCAATGAGCAGTTCTTC. The encoded protein is CASSEYRTNEQFF. This chain connects TRBV6-1 to TRBJ2-1; possible D gene TRBD1, 5 bases. The ends were cut back, 2 bases at V and 6 bases at J, with 8 bases in the middle. CDR1 and CDR2 from the germline V gene are MNHNS and SASEGT. This CDR3 has 13 residues.

V usage is TRBV5-6 and J usage is TRBJ2-5; D is undetermined. Germline-derived CDR1 and CDR2 are SGHDT and YYEEEE. This CDR3 comprises 15 residues. V was trimmed by 5 bases and J by 3 bases, leaving 17 bases between them. This CDR3 is CASSRSETLEETQYF. As DNA, the CDR3 is TGTGCCAGCAGTAGGTCCGAGACCCTTGAAGAGACCCAGTACTTC.

The J gene is TRBJ2-4, the V gene TRBV5-1, with D tentatively TRBD1 or TRBD2 (6 bases each). The CDR3 is made up of 20 amino acids. Per the germline V gene, CDR1 is SGHRS and CDR2 is YFSETQ. V was trimmed by 0 bases and J by 1 base, leaving 23 bases between them. This chain's CDR3 is CASSLGYTTGGNFAKNIQYF. CDR3 coding DNA: TGCGCCAGCAGCTTGGGCTATACGACAGGCGGGAATTTCGCCAAAAACATTCAGTACTTC.

This clone was detected once. The CDR3: CASSLGTSVAYEQYF. The DNA of the CDR3 is TGTGCCAGCAGCCTCGGGACTAGCGTCGCCTACGAGCAGTACTTC. The chain combines TRBV11-2 with TRBJ2-7; 10 nucleotides line up with TRBD2. With 5 bases clipped from V and 2 bases from J, the junction kept 6 bases outside the gene matches. The V gene's germline CDR1 is SGHAT and CDR2 FQNNGV. This CDR3 is built from 15 residues.

This chain uses TRBV1 with TRBJ2-2; TRBD2 is taken as the D call from the table, unchecked against the DNA. TRBV1 is a pseudogene. The CDR3 has 15 amino acids. CDR3 region: CTSSQHRAGVRELFF. The CDR3 DNA reads as TGCACCAGCAGCCAACACCGAGCGGGAGTCAGGGAGCTGTTTTTT.

J is TRBJ2-7 and V is TRBV11-3; no definite D call. Germline CDR1 is SGHNT and CDR2 is YENEEA. The V end lost 3 bases, the J end lost 2 bases, and 8 bases lay between the germline ends. The CDR3 is 13 amino acids. This CDR3 is CASSLGSTYEQYF. CDR3 sequence (DNA): TGTGCCAGCAGCTTGGGCAGTACCTACGAGCAGTACTTC.

The rearrangement joins TRBV9 to TRBJ2-2, with TRBD2 identical over 7 bases. Trimming at V came to 6 bases and at J to 7 bases, leaving 3 bases not matched to a gene. There are 12 residues in the CDR3. CDR1 is SGDLS, CDR2 YYNGEE, per germline. The CDR3 reads CASTSGSGELFF. CDR3 in DNA: TGTGCCAGCACTAGCGGTAGCGGGGAGCTGTTTTTT.

V and J are TRBV7-9 and TRBJ2-3; D unclear. V was cut by 2 bases and J by 3 bases, with 12 bases left in between. The CDR3 has 15 residues. Germline CDR1 reads SEHNR; CDR2 reads FQNEAQ (reference sequence). CDR3 nucleotide sequence: TGTGCCAGCAGCTTAAGTTCAGGACCAACAGATACGCAGTATTTT. Amino acid sequence: CASSLSSGPTDTQYF. The full variable domain, rest sourced from reference TRBV7-9 and TRBJ2-3, is DTGVSQNPRHKITKRGQNVTFRCDPISEHNRLYWYRQTLGQGPEFLTYFQNEAQLEKSRLLSDRFSAERPKGSFSTLEIQRTEQGDSAMYLCASSLSSGPTDTQYFGPGTRLTVL.

The CDR3 sequence: CASSAGTEGGGHEQFF. The DNA for the CDR3 is TGTGCCAGCAGTGCTGGGACGGAGGGAGGGGGACATGAGCAGTTCTTC. This chain joins TRBV6-4 and TRBJ2-1; the D gene is possibly TRBD2 (7 bases). The CDR3 has 16 amino acids. The V gene lost 4 bases and the J gene lost 8 bases, with 21 bases spanning the gap. CDR1 and CDR2 from the germline V gene are MRHNA and SNTAGT.

V usage is TRBV11-2 and J usage is TRBJ2-5; maybe TRBD2 (5 bases). The germline gives CDR1 SGHAT, CDR2 FQNNGV. Trimming removed 3 bases from V and 1 base from J, with 9 bases in between. The CDR3 sequence is 14 residues long. CDR3 coding DNA: TGTGCCAGCAGCTTGGGGAGCGCCCAAGAGACCCAGTACTTC. It codes for CASSLGSAQETQYF.

The chain uses TRBV7-6 and TRBJ1-5; D remains ambiguous. The CDR3 consists of 18 residues. V dropped 1 base and J dropped 3 bases, with 19 bases sitting between them. CDR1 is SGHVS, CDR2 FNYEAQ, per germline. The CDR3 reads CASSLDPPGPGPNQPQHF. Written as DNA, the CDR3 is TGTGCCAGCAGCTTAGATCCTCCAGGACCAGGCCCCAATCAGCCCCAGCATTTT.

The V and J genes are TRBV10-3 and TRBJ1-2, with D tentatively TRBD1 (5 bases). CDR3 length equals 16 residues. Germline values: CDR1 ENHRY, CDR2 SYGVKD. V was cut by 2 bases and J by 2 bases, with 15 bases left in between. The CDR3 spells CAISEVLGGGNYGYTF. The CDR3 nucleotides are TGTGCCATCAGTGAGGTCCTTGGGGGGGGGAACTATGGCTACACCTTC.

Only a few counts were recorded for this clone. J is TRBJ2-7 and V is TRBV5-6, with D perhaps matching TRBD2 (6 bases). Germline V CDR1 and CDR2: SGHDT, YYEEEE. The CDR3 has 16 amino acids. The ends were cut back, 4 bases at V and 0 bases at J, with 17 bases in the middle. The CDR3 reads CASSAEGPSLSYEQYF. CDR3 coding DNA: TGTGCCAGCAGCGCGGAGGGGCCCAGCCTCTCCTACGAGCAGTACTTC.

This chain connects TRBV7-9 to TRBJ2-2; the D is unclear. The CDR3 is 12 residues long. Trimming shortened V by 5 bases and J by 7 bases, and 8 bases separated the two germline ends. Germline CDR1 is SEHNR and CDR2 is FQNEAQ (reference sequence). In DNA, the CDR3 is TGTGCCAGCAGCCTCTCAGGCGGGGAGCTGTTTTTT. Its translation: CASSLSGGELFF.

The J gene is TRBJ2-1, the V gene TRBV25-1; 9 bases agree with TRBD2. V trimming: 2 bases; J trimming: 3 bases; junction bases outside the gene matches: 8. This CDR3 spans 17 amino acids. Per the germline V gene, CDR1 is MGHDK and CDR2 is SYGVNS. CDR3 DNA sequence: TGTGCCAGCAGTGAACGGGGCTTAGCGGGAGACTACAATGAGCAGTTCTTC. It is translated as CASSERGLAGDYNEQFF.

J is TRBJ2-7 and V is TRBV6-6, with D unclear. V dropped 3 bases and J dropped 2 bases, with 5 bases sitting between them. Germline values: CDR1 MNHNY, CDR2 SVGAGI (reference sequence). This CDR3 is 12 amino acids long. CDR3 residues: CASSYDPYEQYF. The CDR3, as DNA: TGTGCCAGCAGTTATGACCCCTACGAGCAGTACTTC.

The chain couples TRBV7-3 to TRBJ2-6, with D possibly being TRBD1 (5 bases). There are 18 residues in the CDR3. Trimming stripped 2 bases from V and 0 bases from J, with 14 bases between. The germline gives CDR1 SGHTA, CDR2 FQGTGA. The CDR3 sequence is CASSLLPGINSGANVLTF. The CDR3 DNA follows: TGTGCCAGCAGCTTATTGCCAGGGATTAACTCTGGGGCCAACGTCCTGACTTTC.

This rearrangement joins TRBV28 to TRBJ2-3; 11 nucleotides agree with TRBD1. The CDR3 extends over 16 amino acids. Germline trimming cut 4 bases from V and 4 bases from J; bases unmatched to any gene: 7. Germline CDR1 is MDHEN and CDR2 is SYDVKM. The CDR3 coding sequence is TGTGCCAGCAGTTCGTGGACAGGGGGCCCGGCAGATACGCAGTATTTT. This gives the protein CASSSWTGGPADTQYF.